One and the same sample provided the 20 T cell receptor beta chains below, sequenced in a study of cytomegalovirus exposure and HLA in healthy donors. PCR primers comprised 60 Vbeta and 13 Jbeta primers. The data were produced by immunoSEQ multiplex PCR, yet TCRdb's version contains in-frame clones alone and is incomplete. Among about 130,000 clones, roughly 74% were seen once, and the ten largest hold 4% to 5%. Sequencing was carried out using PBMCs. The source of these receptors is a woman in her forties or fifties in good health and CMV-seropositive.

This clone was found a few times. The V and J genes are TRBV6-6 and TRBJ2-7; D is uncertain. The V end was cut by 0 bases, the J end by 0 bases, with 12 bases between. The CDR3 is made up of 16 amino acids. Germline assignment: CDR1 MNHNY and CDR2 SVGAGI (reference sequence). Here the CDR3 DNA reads TGTGCCAGCAGTTACTCCGGCCAGGCCCACTCCTACGAGCAGTACTTC. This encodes CASSYSGQAHSYEQYF.

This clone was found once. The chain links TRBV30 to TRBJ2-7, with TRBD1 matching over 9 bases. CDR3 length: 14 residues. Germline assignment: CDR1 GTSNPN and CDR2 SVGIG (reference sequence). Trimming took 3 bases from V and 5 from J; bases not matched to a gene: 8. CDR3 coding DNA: TGTGCCTGGAGATCCGGGACAGGGTGGCACGAGCAGTACTTC. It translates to CAWRSGTGWHEQYF.

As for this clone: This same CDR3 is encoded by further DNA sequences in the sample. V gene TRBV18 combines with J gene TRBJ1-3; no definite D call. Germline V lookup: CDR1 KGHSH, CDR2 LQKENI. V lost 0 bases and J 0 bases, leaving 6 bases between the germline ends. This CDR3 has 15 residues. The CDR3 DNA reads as TGTGCCAGCTCACCACCGGCAAACTCTGGAAACACCATATATTTT. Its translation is CASSPPANSGNTIYF.

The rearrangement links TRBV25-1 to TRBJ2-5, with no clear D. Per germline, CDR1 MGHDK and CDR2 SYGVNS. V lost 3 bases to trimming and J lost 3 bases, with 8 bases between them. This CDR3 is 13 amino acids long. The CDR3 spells CASSDASEETQYF. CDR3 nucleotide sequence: TGTGCCAGCAGTGACGCCAGCGAAGAGACCCAGTACTTC. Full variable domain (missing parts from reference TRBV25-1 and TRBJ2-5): EADIYQTPRYLVIGTGKKITLECSQTMGHDKMYWYQQDPGMELHLIHYSYGVNSTEKGDLSSESTVSRIRTEHFPLTLESARPSHTSQYLCASSDASEETQYFGPGTRLLVL.

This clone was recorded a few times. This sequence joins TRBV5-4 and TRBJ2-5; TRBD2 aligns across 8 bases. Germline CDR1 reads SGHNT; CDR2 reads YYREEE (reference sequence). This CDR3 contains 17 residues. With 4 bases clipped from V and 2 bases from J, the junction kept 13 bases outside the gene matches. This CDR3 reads CASSQFVLAGGQETQYF. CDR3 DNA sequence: TGTGCCAGCAGCCAATTTGTGTTGGCGGGGGGTCAAGAGACCCAGTACTTC. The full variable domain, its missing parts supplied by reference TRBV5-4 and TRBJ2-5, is ETGVTQSPTHLIKTRGQQVTLRCSSQSGHNTVSWYQQALGQGPQFIFQYYREEENGRGNFPPRFSGLQFPNYSSELNVNALELDDSALYLCASSQFVLAGGQETQYFGPGTRLLVL.

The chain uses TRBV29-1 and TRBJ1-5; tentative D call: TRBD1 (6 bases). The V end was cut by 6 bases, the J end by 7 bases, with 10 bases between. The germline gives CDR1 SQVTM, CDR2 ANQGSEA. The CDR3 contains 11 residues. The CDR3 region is CSVGGEQPQHF. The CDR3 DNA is TGCAGCGTAGGGGGAGAGCAGCCCCAGCATTTT.

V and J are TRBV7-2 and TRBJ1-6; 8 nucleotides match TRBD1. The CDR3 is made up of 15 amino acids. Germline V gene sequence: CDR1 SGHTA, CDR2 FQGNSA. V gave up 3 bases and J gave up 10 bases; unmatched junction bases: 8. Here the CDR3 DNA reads TGTGCCAGCAGCTTCCGGACAGGGCGAGGGTCACCCCTCCACTTT. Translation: CASSFRTGRGSPLHF.

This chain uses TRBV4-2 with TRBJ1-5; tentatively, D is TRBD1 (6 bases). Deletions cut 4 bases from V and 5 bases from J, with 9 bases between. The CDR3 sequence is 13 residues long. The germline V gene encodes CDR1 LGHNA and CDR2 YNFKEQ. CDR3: CASSPQGDQPQHF. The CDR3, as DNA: TGTGCCAGCAGCCCACAGGGTGATCAGCCCCAGCATTTT.

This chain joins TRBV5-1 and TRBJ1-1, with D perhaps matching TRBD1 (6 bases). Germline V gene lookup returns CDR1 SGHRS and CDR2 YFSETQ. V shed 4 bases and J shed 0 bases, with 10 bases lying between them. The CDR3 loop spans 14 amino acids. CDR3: CASSPDRMNTEAFF. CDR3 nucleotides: TGCGCCAGCAGCCCTGACAGGATGAACACTGAAGCTTTCTTT.

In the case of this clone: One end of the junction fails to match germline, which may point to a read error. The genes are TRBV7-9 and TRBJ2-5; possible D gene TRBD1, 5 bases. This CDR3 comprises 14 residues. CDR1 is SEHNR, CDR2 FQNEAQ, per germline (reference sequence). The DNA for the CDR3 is TGTTCCAGCAGCCCCCCCCAGGGACAAGAGACCCAGTACTTC. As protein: CSSSPPQGQETQYF.

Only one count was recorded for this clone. The CDR3: CASRGTSGGLGEQYF. The CDR3 bases are TGTGCCAGCAGAGGGACTAGCGGGGGCCTCGGAGAGCAGTACTTC. This rearrangement joins TRBV28 to TRBJ2-5, with 14 bases aligning to TRBD2. Germline V CDR1 and CDR2: MDHEN, SYDVKM. The CDR3 sequence is 15 residues long. Trimming at V came to 6 bases and at J to 11 bases, leaving 11 bases not matched to a gene.

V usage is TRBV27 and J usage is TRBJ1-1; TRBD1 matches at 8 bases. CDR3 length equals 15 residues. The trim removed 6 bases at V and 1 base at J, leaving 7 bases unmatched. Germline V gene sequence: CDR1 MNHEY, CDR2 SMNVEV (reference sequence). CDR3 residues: CASRDREVGNTEAFF. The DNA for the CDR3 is TGTGCCAGCAGGGACAGGGAAGTCGGGAACACTGAAGCTTTCTTT.

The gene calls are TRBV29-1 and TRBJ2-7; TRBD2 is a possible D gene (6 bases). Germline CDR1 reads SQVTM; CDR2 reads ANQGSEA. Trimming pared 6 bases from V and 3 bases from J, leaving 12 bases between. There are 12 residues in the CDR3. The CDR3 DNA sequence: TGCAGCGTGGCGGGACCCTACTACGAGCAGTACTTC. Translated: CSVAGPYYEQYF.

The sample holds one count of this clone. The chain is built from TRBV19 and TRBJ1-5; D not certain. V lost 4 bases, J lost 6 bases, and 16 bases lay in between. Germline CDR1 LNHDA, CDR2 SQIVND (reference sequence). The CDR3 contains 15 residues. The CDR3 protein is CASSNPDWPSQPQHF. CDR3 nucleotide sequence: TGTGCCAGTAGTAACCCGGACTGGCCTTCTCAGCCCCAGCATTTT.

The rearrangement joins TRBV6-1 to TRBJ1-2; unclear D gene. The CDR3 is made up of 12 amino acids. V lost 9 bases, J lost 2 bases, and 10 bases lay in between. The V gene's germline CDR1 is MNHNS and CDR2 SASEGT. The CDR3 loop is CASSAANYGYTF. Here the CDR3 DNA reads TGTGCCAGTTCCGCCGCGAACTATGGCTACACCTTC.

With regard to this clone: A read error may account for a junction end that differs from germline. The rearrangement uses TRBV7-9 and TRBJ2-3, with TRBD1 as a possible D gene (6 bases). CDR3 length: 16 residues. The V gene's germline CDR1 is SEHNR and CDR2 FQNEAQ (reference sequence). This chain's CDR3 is CSSSLSGTSLGDTQYF. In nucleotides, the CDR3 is TGTTCCAGCAGCTTATCCGGGACATCATTGGGAGATACGCAGTATTTT.

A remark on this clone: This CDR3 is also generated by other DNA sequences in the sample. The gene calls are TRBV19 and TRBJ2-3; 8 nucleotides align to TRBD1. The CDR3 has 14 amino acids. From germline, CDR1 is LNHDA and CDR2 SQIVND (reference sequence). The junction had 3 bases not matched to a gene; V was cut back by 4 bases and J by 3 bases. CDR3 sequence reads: CASSTGQGTDTQYF. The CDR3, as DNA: TGTGCCAGTAGTACCGGACAGGGAACAGATACGCAGTATTTT.

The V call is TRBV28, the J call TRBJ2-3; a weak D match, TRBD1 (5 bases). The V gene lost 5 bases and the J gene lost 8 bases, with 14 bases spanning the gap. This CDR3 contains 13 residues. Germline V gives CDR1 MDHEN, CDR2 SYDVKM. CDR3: CASSTPGYGTQYF. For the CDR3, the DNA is TGTGCCAGCAGTACTCCAGGGTATGGTACGCAGTATTTT.

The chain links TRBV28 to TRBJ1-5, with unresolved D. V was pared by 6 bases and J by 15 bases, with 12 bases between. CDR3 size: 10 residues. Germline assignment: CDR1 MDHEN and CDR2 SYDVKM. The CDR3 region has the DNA TGTGCCAGCAGCCATCAGGTCATGCATTTT. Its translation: CASSHQVMHF.

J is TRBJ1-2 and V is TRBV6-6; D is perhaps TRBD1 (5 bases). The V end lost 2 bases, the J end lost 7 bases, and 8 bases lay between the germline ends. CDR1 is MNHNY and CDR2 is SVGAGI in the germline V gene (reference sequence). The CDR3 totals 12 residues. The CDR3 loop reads CASSYGGGGYTF. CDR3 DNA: TGTGCCAGCAGTTACGGGGGGGGTGGCTACACCTTC.